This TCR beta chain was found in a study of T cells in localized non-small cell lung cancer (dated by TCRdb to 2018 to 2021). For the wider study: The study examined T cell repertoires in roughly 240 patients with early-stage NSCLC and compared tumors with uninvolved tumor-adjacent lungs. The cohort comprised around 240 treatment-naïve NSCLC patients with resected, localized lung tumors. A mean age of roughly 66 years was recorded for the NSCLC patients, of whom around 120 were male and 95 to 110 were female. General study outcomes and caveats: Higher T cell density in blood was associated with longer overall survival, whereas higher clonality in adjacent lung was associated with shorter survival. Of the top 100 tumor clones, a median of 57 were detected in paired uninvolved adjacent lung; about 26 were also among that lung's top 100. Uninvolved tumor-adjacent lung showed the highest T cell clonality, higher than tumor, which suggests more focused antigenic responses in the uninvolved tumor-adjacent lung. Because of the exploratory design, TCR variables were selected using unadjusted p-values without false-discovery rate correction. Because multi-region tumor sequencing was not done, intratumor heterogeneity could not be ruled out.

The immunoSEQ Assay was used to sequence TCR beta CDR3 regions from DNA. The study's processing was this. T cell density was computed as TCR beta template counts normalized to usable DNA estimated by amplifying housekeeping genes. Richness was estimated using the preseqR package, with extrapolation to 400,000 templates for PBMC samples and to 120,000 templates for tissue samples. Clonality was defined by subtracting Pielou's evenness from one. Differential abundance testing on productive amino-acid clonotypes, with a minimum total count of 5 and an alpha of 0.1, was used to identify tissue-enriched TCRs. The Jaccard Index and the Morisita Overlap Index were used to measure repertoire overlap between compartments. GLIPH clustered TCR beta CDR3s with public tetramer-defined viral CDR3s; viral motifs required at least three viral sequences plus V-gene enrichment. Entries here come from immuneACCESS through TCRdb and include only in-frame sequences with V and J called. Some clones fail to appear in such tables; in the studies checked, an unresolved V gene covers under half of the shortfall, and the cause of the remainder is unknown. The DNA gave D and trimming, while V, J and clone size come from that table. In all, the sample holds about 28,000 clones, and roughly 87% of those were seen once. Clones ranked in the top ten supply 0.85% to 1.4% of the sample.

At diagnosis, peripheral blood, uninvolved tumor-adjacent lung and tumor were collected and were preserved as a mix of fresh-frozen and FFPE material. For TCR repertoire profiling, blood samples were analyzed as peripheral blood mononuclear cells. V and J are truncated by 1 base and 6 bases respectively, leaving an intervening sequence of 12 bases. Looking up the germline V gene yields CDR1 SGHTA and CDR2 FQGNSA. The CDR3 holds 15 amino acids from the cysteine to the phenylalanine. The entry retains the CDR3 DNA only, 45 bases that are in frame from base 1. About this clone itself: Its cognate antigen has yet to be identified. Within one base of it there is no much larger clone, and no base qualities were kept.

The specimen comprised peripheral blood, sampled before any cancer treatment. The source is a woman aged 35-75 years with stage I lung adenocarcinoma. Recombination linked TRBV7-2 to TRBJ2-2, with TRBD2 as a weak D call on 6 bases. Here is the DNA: TGTGCCAGCAGCTTAGGGGACTTCCGGGCCGGGGAGCTGTTTTTT. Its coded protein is CASSLGDFRAGELFF.